These 4 T cell receptor beta chains were sequenced from one sample in a study of neoadjuvant nivolumab and ipilimumab in lung cancer. Profiled with immunoSEQ multiplex PCR; TCRdb holds only in-frame clones, not every one. The sample carries about 550 clones, roughly nine tenths recorded once. The sample here was tumor tissue, taken before neoadjuvant nivolumab, alone or with ipilimumab. These receptors originate from an adult with non-small cell lung cancer. Some clones in this sample may be carry-over from other donors' samples.

The genes are TRBV19 and TRBJ2-4; D is ambiguous. CDR1 and CDR2 from the germline V gene are LNHDA and SQIVND (reference sequence). The germline V and J ends were trimmed by 3 bases and 2 bases, with 8 bases remaining between them. The CDR3 contains 14 residues. Here the CDR3 reads CASSIQSPKNIQYF. CDR3 DNA sequence: TGTGCCAGTAGTATTCAGAGCCCCAAAAACATTCAGTACTTC.

The V and J genes are TRBV4-2 and TRBJ2-7; either TRBD1 or TRBD2 may supply D (5 bases each). Germline V CDR1 and CDR2: LGHNA, YNFKEQ. V was cut by 0 bases and J by 4 bases, with 13 bases left in between. CDR3 size: 15 residues. The CDR3 is CASSQDQGRRYEQYF. The DNA for the CDR3 is TGTGCCAGCAGCCAAGATCAGGGACGTCGGTACGAGCAGTACTTC.

V is TRBV5-1 and J is TRBJ2-7; 9 bases line up with TRBD2. The CDR3 extends over 16 amino acids. V dropped 0 bases and J dropped 2; count of bases not matched to a gene: 6. The germline V gene encodes CDR1 SGHRS and CDR2 YFSETQ. CDR3 nucleotides: TGCGCCAGCAGCTTGGGGGGAGCGGGAGGCCCCTACGAGCAGTACTTC. Translated: CASSLGGAGGPYEQYF.

The chain joins TRBV7-2 to TRBJ2-7, with TRBD2 matching over 9 bases. This CDR3 has 19 residues. J gave up 3 bases and V 5 bases, and 20 bases lay outside the gene matches. The germline gives CDR1 SGHTA, CDR2 FQGNSA. This chain's CDR3 is CASSQSSTSGKKEHYEQYF. CDR3 nucleotide sequence: TGTGCCAGCAGCCAATCTTCGACTAGCGGCAAAAAGGAACACTACGAGCAGTACTTC.